The 30 T cell receptor beta chains below come from one sample, sequenced in a study of regulatory T cells in long-lasting Graves disease. The TCR beta library used iRepertoire HTBI primers with Arm-PCR amplification of CDR3. Via MiXCR, TCRdb re-called the multiplex PCR reads, giving one row per CDR3 protein. The sample contains roughly 610,000 distinct CDR3 sequences, 16% of which appear only once. Time point reported: newly diagnosed GD, antithyroid drugs for less than 3 months. From PBMCs, RNA was extracted and then used to make the TCR library. The same data also contributed to another study, on T cells in Graves' hyperthyroidism and ophthalmopathy.

Sequenced here: peripheral blood mononuclear cells (PBMCs), sampled at new diagnosis, from a patient treated with antithyroid drugs. The source of these receptors is a woman in her twenties or thirties with Graves disease.

There are a few counts of this clonotype. Mismatch with germline at one junction end may stem from a read error. The chain couples TRBV5-1 to TRBJ1-2; TRBD1 aligns across 9 bases. The CDR3 contains 13 residues. Germline V gene data show CDR1 as SGHRS and CDR2 as YFSETQ. The CDR3 spells CASRLTGGGGYTF. DNA of the CDR3: TGTGCCAGCAGACTCACAGGGGGCGGTGGCTACACCTTC.

This clonotype has only one observation. This chain joins TRBV12-3 or TRBV12-4 and TRBJ1-1, with 7 bases fitting TRBD1. The CDR3 loop spans 15 amino acids. V shed 5 bases and J 7 bases; nucleotides not matched to a gene: 13. CDR3 coding DNA: TGTGCCAGCAGTAAACTCTGGACAGGTTCCCTTGAAGCTTTCTTT. Its protein is CASSKLWTGSLEAFF.

Turning to this clonotype: Possible read error: a much larger clone is one base away. The conserved phenylalanine or tryptophan is not found at the CDR3 terminus, so this likely reflects a read error. V gene TRBV6-8 combines with J gene TRBJ2-7, with D possibly TRBD1 on 5 matching bases. This CDR3 is built from 15 residues. V lost 7 bases, J lost 1 base, and 17 bases lay in between. CDR1 is MNHGY, CDR2 SAAAGT, per germline. CDR3 DNA sequence: TGTGCCAGCAAGTCCGGAACAGGCTATTCCTACGAGCAGTACTTA. Translating gives CASKSGTGYSYEQYL.

There are many counts of this clonotype. V usage is TRBV12-3 or TRBV12-4 and J usage is TRBJ1-2; 9 nucleotides line up with TRBD1. There are 15 residues in the CDR3. After removal of 6 bases from V and 7 bases from J, the junction contained 12 bases not matched to a gene. In DNA form, the CDR3 reads TGTGCCAGCAGCATCACCTCCGGGACAGGGTTTGGCTACACCTTC. Translated: CASSITSGTGFGYTF.

V is TRBV27 and J is TRBJ2-1; 8 nucleotides line up with TRBD2. The germline V gene has CDR1 MNHEY and CDR2 SMNVEV (reference sequence). The CDR3 is made up of 15 amino acids. V trimming: 6 bases; J trimming: 8 bases; junction bases outside the gene matches: 12. The CDR3: CASSYSGIGWYEQFF. In DNA form, the CDR3 reads TGTGCCAGCAGCTATAGCGGGATAGGGTGGTATGAGCAGTTCTTC.

This clonotype was counted many times. J is TRBJ2-2 and V is TRBV12-3 or TRBV12-4, with D hard to call. The CDR3 extends over 13 amino acids. V was cut by 6 bases and J by 9 bases, with 14 bases left in between. The CDR3 region is CASSPVLSRELFF. CDR3 DNA sequence: TGTGCCAGCAGCCCCGTACTGAGCAGGGAGCTGTTTTTT.

This clonotype occurred many times. V usage is TRBV6-1 and J usage is TRBJ1-2; D possibly corresponds to TRBD1 (6 bases). The V gene's germline CDR1 is MNHNS and CDR2 SASEGT. With 5 bases removed from V and 9 bases from J, the gap between germline ends came to 19 bases. This CDR3 region has 14 residues. The CDR3 spells CASSIRDTVSSYTF. CDR3 DNA sequence: TGTGCCAGCAGTATTCGGGACACCGTGTCCAGCTACACCTTC.

About this clonotype: A much larger clone differs by one base, so this may be a read error. V gene TRBV28 combines with J gene TRBJ1-5; 10 bases line up with TRBD1. Germline values: CDR1 MDHEN, CDR2 SYDVKM. This CDR3 has 15 amino acids. Germline trimming cut 4 bases from V and 12 bases from J; bases unmatched to any gene: 12. CDR3 loop: CASSSTGGSRGHQHF. The CDR3 DNA follows: TGTGCCAGCAGTTCGACAGGGGGCTCCAGAGGGCACCAGCATTTT.

The gene calls are TRBV20-1 and TRBJ1-3; D unclear. Deletions cut 0 bases from V and 0 bases from J, with 9 bases between. The germline CDR1 and CDR2 sequences are DFQATT and SNEGSKA (reference sequence). This CDR3 is built from 15 residues. The CDR3 spells CSARDLADSGNTIYF. CDR3 nucleotide sequence: TGCAGTGCTAGAGATCTGGCAGACTCTGGAAACACCATATATTTT.

This clonotype was detected ten times or more. The V gene is TRBV3-1, the J gene TRBJ1-1; D is ambiguous. The germline V gene encodes CDR1 LGHDT and CDR2 YNNKEL (reference sequence). The germline V and J ends were trimmed by 6 bases and 1 base, with 9 bases remaining between them. The CDR3 spans 13 residues. The DNA for the CDR3 is TGTGCCAGCAGTCGACGGCAGAACACTGAAGCTTTCTTT. The encoded protein is CASSRRQNTEAFF.

V and J are TRBV24-1 and TRBJ2-7; either TRBD1 or TRBD2 may supply D (6 bases each). The length of the CDR3 is 13 residues. The V gene lost 5 bases and the J gene lost 6 bases, with 13 bases spanning the gap. Germline V gives CDR1 KGHDR, CDR2 SFDVKD. The DNA of the CDR3 is TGTGCCACCAGTGGGGGGGCGCTTTTCGAGCAGTACTTC. Amino acids: CATSGGALFEQYF.

A note on this clonotype: This could be a read error, since a much larger clone is one nucleotide away. The chain is built from TRBV20-1 and TRBJ1-2; D remains unclear. The CDR3 covers 12 residues. From germline, CDR1 is DFQATT and CDR2 SNEGSKA (reference sequence). The DNA of the CDR3 is TGCGTAACAGAGGCGGTGAACTATGGCTACACCTTC. Translated, it gives CVTEAVNYGYTF.

This clonotype was seen more than once but under ten times. The chain couples TRBV6-1 to TRBJ2-7; 7 bases fit TRBD1. The length of the CDR3 is 15 residues. CDR1 and CDR2 from the germline V gene are MNHNS and SASEGT. V was clipped by 6 bases and J by 7 bases; unmatched bases: 15. The CDR3 reads CASRPGGQVRGEQYF. The CDR3 DNA follows: TGTGCCAGCAGGCCGGGTGGACAGGTCCGTGGGGAGCAGTACTTC.

This clonotype was observed at least ten times. The chain carries TRBV6-2 or TRBV6-3 and TRBJ1-5; D may be TRBD1 (5 bases). CDR3 length: 14 amino acids. CDR1 MNHEY and CDR2 SVGEGT come from the germline V gene. V lost 6 bases and J 7 bases, leaving 16 bases between the germline ends. The CDR3 DNA sequence: TGTGCCAGCAGCCTAGAGCAGGGATGGCAGCCCCAGCATTTT. Its protein is CASSLEQGWQPQHF.

This sequence joins TRBV14 and TRBJ1-5; D remains ambiguous. The V end was cut by 2 bases, the J end by 6 bases, with 8 bases between. In germline, CDR1 is SGHDN, CDR2 FVKESK. The CDR3 loop spans 13 amino acids. DNA of the CDR3: TGTGCCAGCAGCCAATTTACGGGTCAGCCCCAGCATTTT. Amino acids: CASSQFTGQPQHF.

A remark on this clonotype: A much more abundant neighbour one base away suggests this may be a read error. The V call is TRBV6-1, the J call TRBJ1-6; possible D gene TRBD1, 6 bases. The germline V gene encodes CDR1 MNHNS and CDR2 SASEGT. This CDR3 contains 16 residues. Trimming pared 6 bases from V and 13 bases from J, leaving 25 bases between. CDR3 sequence reads: CASRRDTVVSTSPLHF. DNA of the CDR3: TGTGCCAGCAGACGGGACACGGTGGTTTCAACGTCTCCCCTCCACTTT.

CDR3 sequence reads: CASSHFGTGGTDTQYF. Written as DNA, the CDR3 is TGTGCCAGCAGCCATTTCGGGACAGGGGGCACAGATACGCAGTATTTT. This rearrangement joins TRBV6-2 or TRBV6-3 to TRBJ2-3, with 10 positions matching TRBD1. Germline CDR1 is MNHEY and CDR2 is SVGEGT. The V gene end was trimmed by 6 bases and the J gene end by 1 base; junction bases not matched to a gene: 7. The CDR3 sequence is 16 residues long.

This clonotype has a count of ten or more. The rearrangement uses TRBV2 and TRBJ2-1, with a possible D match to TRBD2 (5 bases). This CDR3 spans 15 amino acids. Germline lookup yields CDR1 SNHLY and CDR2 FYNNEI. V lost 8 bases and J 7 bases, leaving 21 bases between the germline ends. The CDR3 sequence: CASSREGSAGNEQFF. The CDR3 region has the DNA TGTGCCAGCTCCCGTGAGGGCAGTGCAGGTAATGAGCAGTTCTTC.

This clonotype was seen ten or more times. The junction does not match germline at one end; this may be a read error. The chain uses TRBV15 and TRBJ1-2, with TRBD1 matching 7 bases. Germline CDR1 reads LNHNV; CDR2 reads YYDKDF (reference sequence). The CDR3 loop spans 12 amino acids. In nucleotides, the CDR3 is TGTGCCACCAGTTTCGGGGCTGGAGACAGGGTCTTC. Amino acid sequence: CATSFGAGDRVF. The full variable domain, completed using reference TRBV15 and TRBJ1-2, is DAMVIQNPRYQVTQFGKPVTLSCSQTLNHNVMYWYQQKSSQAPKLLFHYYDKDFNNEADTPDNFQSRRPNTSFCFLDIRSPGLGDTAMYLCATSFGAGDRVFGSGTRLTVV.

Only a few counts were recorded for this clonotype. One base away lies a much larger clone, so this may be a sequencing read error. The V and J genes are TRBV12-3 or TRBV12-4 and TRBJ2-1, with D unresolved. There are 12 residues in the CDR3. The CDR3 region has the DNA TGTGCCAGCTTGAGCTCCTACAATAAGCAGTTCTTC. Translation: CASLSSYNKQFF.

This chain uses TRBV5-1 with TRBJ2-1; D perhaps matches TRBD2 (5 bases). From germline, CDR1 is SGHRS and CDR2 YFSETQ. CDR3 length: 15 amino acids. The V and J ends lost 0 bases and 9 bases respectively, with 16 bases between them. CDR3 DNA sequence: TGCGCCAGCAGCTTGGCAGCGGAGACCGACGGTGAGCAGTTCTTC. Encoded protein: CASSLAAETDGEQFF.

The sample holds many counts of this clonotype. The CDR3 is CASRNDRAHSNTGELFF. DNA for the CDR3: TGTGCCAGCAGAAACGACAGGGCCCATTCGAACACCGGGGAGCTGTTTTTT. V usage is TRBV11-2 and J usage is TRBJ2-2; 7 bases match TRBD1. The germline CDR1 and CDR2 sequences are SGHAT and FQNNGV. This CDR3 is 17 amino acids long. J was trimmed by 0 bases and V by 6 bases; bases with no gene match: 10.

This clonotype was seen once. This chain joins TRBV7-9 and TRBJ2-7, with TRBD2 identical over 9 bases. The CDR3 length is 16 residues. The germline V gene has CDR1 SEHNR and CDR2 FQNEAQ (reference sequence). J was trimmed by 4 bases and V by 4 bases; bases with no gene match: 11. The CDR3 region is CASSYSAGGASYEQYF. The CDR3 coding sequence is TGTGCCAGCAGCTATTCCGCGGGAGGGGCCTCGTACGAGCAGTACTTC.

The chain carries TRBV20-1 and TRBJ2-3, with 10 bases aligning to TRBD2. This CDR3 region has 18 residues. Per germline, CDR1 DFQATT and CDR2 SNEGSKA (reference sequence). After removal of 5 bases from V and 4 bases from J, the junction contained 18 bases not matched to a gene. DNA of the CDR3: TGCAGTGCTTCCGGGACTAGCGACACACCACACTGGGCAGATACGCAGTATTTT. It specifies CSASGTSDTPHWADTQYF.

This clonotype showed up many times. The chain uses TRBV20-1 and TRBJ2-5; either TRBD1 or TRBD2 may fit D (5 bases each). This CDR3 has 14 amino acids. CDR1 and CDR2 (germline): DFQATT, SNEGSKA (reference sequence). V was cut by 6 bases and J by 0 bases, with 14 bases left in between. Here the CDR3 reads CSATTGRNQETQYF. The CDR3 DNA is TGCAGTGCCACGACGGGACGGAACCAAGAGACCCAGTACTTC.

The chain joins TRBV25-1 to TRBJ2-1; 10 bases match TRBD2. CDR3 length: 17 amino acids. The germline CDR1 and CDR2 sequences are MGHDK and SYGVNS. Losses at the gene ends were 1 base for V and 1 base for J; bases not matched to a gene: 4. CDR3 coding DNA: TGTGCCAGCAGTGAATGGTATAGCGGGAGGTCCTACAATGAGCAGTTCTTC. Its translation is CASSEWYSGRSYNEQFF.

This clonotype has just a few counts. The V and J genes are TRBV20-1 and TRBJ2-7; D perhaps matches TRBD1 (6 bases). The germline V gene encodes CDR1 DFQATT and CDR2 SNEGSKA (reference sequence). Deletions cut 6 bases from V and 2 bases from J, with 17 bases between. The CDR3 covers 14 residues. CDR3 in DNA: TGCAGTGCCAAAGGGGGTGGTTCGGCCTACGAGCAGTACTTC. It specifies CSAKGGGSAYEQYF.

Comment on this clonotype: Given a much more abundant clone one base away, this may be a read error. V usage is TRBV11-1 and J usage is TRBJ2-4; TRBD2 might be the D (6 bases). Between the trimmed V and J ends, which lost 2 bases and 8 bases, there was a span of 10 bases. This CDR3 region has 13 residues. Germline-derived CDR1 and CDR2 are SGHAT and FQDESV (reference sequence). Here the CDR3 reads CASSLLEGDIQYF. The CDR3, as DNA: TGTGCCAGCAGCTTACTGGAGGGAGACATTCAGTACTTC.

This clonotype was counted ten times or more. The chain employs TRBV20-1 and TRBJ2-7; D is undetermined. The CDR3 is 13 amino acids. The ends were cut back, 4 bases at V and 3 bases at J, with 13 bases in the middle. The V gene's germline CDR1 is DFQATT and CDR2 SNEGSKA (reference sequence). The CDR3 reads CSAIRFGVYEQYF. DNA for the CDR3: TGCAGTGCTATCCGGTTCGGCGTCTACGAGCAGTACTTC.

This clonotype came up many times. This chain connects TRBV7-2 to TRBJ2-3, with 9 bases identical to TRBD2. The V gene end was trimmed by 6 bases and the J gene end by 5 bases; junction bases not matched to a gene: 15. The CDR3 spans 17 residues. In germline, CDR1 is SGHTA, CDR2 FQGNSA. The CDR3 here is CASRTPSAGGPRDTQYF. In nucleotides, the CDR3 is TGTGCCAGCAGAACGCCTTCGGCGGGAGGGCCGAGAGATACGCAGTATTTT.